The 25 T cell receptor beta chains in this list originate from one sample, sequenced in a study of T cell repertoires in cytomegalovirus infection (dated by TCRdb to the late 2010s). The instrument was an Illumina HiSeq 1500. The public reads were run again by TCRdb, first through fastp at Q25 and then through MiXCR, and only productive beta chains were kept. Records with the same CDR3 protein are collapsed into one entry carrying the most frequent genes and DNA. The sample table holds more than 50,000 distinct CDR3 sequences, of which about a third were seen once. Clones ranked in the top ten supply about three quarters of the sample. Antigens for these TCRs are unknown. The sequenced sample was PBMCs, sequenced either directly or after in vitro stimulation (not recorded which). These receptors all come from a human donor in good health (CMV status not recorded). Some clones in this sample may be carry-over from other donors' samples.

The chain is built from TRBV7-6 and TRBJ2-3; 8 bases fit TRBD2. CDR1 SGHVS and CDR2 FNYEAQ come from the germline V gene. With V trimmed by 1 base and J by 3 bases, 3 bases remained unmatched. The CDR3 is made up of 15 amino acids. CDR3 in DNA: TGTGCCAGCAGCTTAGGCGGGAGGTTGACAGATACGCAGTATTTT. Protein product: CASSLGGRLTDTQYF.

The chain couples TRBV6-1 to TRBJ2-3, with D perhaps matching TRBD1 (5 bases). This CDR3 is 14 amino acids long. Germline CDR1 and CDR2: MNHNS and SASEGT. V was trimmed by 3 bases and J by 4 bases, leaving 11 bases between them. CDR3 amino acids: CASSDPAGPDTQYF. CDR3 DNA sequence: TGTGCCAGCAGTGACCCCGCAGGGCCAGATACGCAGTATTTT.

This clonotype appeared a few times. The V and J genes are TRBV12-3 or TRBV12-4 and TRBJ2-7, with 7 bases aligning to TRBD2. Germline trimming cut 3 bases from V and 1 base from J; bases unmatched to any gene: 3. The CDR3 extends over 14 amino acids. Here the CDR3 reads CASSFRTRSYEQYF. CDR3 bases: TGTGCCAGCAGTTTTAGGACTAGGTCCTACGAGCAGTACTTC.

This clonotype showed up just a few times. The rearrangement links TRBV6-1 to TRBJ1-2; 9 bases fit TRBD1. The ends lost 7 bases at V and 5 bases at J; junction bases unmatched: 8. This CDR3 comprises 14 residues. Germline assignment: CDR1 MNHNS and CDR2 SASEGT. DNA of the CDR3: TGTGCCAGCACCAAAGGACAGGGGTTTTATGGCTACACCTTC. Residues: CASTKGQGFYGYTF.

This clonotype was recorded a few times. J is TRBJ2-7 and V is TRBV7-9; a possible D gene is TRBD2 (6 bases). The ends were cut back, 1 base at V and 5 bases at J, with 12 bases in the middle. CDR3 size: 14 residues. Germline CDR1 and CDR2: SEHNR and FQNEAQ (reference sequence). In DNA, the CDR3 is TGTGCCAGCAGCTTAGACGGGGGATTCCACGAGCAGTACTTC. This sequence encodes CASSLDGGFHEQYF. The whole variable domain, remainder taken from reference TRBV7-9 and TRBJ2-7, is DTGVSQNPRHKITKRGQNVTFRCDPISEHNRLYWYRQTLGQGPEFLTYFQNEAQLEKSRLLSDRFSAERPKGSFSTLEIQRTEQGDSAMYLCASSLDGGFHEQYFGPGTRLTVT.

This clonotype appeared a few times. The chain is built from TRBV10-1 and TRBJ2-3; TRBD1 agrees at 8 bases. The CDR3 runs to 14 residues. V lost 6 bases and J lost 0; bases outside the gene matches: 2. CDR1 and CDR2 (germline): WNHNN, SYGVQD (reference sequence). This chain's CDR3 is CASSRDRSTDTQYF. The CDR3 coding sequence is TGCGCCAGCAGCCGGGACAGGAGCACAGATACGCAGTATTTT.

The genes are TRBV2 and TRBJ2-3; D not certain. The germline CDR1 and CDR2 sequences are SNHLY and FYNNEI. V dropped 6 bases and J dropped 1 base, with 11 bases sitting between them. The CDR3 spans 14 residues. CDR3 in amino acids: CASRQSTRTDTQYF. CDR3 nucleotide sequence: TGTGCCAGCAGGCAAAGTACACGCACAGATACGCAGTATTTT.

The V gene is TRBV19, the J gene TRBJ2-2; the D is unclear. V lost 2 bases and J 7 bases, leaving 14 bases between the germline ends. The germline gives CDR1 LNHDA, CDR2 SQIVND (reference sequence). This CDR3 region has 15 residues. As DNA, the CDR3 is TGTGCCAGTAGTATAAGTTTGTCCTTTGACGGGGAGCTGTTTTTT. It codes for CASSISLSFDGELFF.

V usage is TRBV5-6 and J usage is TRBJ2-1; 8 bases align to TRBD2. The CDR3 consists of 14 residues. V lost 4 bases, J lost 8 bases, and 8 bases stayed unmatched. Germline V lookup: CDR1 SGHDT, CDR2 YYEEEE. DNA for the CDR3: TGTGCCAGCAGCGGGACTAGAGAGACCGATGAGCAGTTCTTC. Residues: CASSGTRETDEQFF. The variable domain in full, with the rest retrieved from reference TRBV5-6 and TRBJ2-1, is DAGVTQSPTHLIKTRGQQVTLRCSPKSGHDTVSWYQQALGQGPQFIFQYYEEEERQRGNFPDRFSGHQFPNYSSELNVNALLLGDSALYLCASSGTRETDEQFFGPGTRLTVL.

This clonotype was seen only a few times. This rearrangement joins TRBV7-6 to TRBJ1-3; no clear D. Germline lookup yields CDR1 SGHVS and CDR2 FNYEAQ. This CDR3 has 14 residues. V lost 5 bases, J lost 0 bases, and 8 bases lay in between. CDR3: CASSPLISGNTIYF. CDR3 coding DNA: TGTGCCAGCAGCCCCCTGATCTCTGGAAACACCATATATTTT.

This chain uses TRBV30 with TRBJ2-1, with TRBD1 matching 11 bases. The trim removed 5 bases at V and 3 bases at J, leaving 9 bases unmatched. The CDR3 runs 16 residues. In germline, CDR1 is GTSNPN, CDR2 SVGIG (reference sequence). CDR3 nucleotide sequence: TGTGCCTGGTTCCATACGGGACAGGGGGACTACAATGAGCAGTTCTTC. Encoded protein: CAWFHTGQGDYNEQFF.

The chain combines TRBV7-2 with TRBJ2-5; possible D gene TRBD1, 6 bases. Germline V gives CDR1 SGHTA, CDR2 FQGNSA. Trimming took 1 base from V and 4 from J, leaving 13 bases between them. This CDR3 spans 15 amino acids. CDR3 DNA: TGTGCCAGCAGCTTAGGGGGGACACAGGGAGAGACCCAGTACTTC. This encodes CASSLGGTQGETQYF.

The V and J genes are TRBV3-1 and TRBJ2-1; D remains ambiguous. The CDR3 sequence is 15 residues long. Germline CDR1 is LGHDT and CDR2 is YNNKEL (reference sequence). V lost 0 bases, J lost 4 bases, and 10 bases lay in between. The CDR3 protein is CASSQDIGNYNEQFF. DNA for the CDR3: TGTGCCAGCAGCCAAGATATTGGTAATTACAATGAGCAGTTCTTC.

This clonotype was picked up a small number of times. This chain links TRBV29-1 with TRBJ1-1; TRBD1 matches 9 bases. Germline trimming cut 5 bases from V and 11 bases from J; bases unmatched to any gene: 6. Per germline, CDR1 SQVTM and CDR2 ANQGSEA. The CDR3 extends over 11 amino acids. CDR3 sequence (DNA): TGCAGCGTTCGGGGGACAGGGCAGGCTTTCTTT. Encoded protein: CSVRGTGQAFF.

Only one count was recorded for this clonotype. CDR3 in DNA: TGTGCCAGCAGTTTGAGACAGGGGGCATCCTATAATTCACCCCTCCACTTT. Translation: CASSLRQGASYNSPLHF. The J gene is TRBJ1-6, the V gene TRBV27; 10 bases line up with TRBD1. Germline V CDR1 and CDR2: MNHEY, SMNVEV (reference sequence). V shed 3 bases, J shed 1 base, and the junction held 3 bases outside the gene matches. This CDR3 spans 17 amino acids.

The CDR3 DNA is TGCAGTGCTACACTTAGCACAGATACGCAGTATTTT. It encodes CSATLSTDTQYF. The rearrangement links TRBV20-1 to TRBJ2-3; D is unresolved. Trimming removed 4 bases from V and 0 bases from J, with 5 bases in between. Germline CDR1 reads DFQATT; CDR2 reads SNEGSKA (reference sequence). The CDR3 totals 12 residues.

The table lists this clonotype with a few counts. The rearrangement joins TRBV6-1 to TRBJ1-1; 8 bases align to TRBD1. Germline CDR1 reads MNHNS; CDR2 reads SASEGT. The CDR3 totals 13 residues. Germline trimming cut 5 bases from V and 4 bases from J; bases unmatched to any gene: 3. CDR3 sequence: CASSQGAGTEAFF. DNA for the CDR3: TGTGCCAGCAGTCAGGGGGCTGGCACTGAAGCTTTCTTT.

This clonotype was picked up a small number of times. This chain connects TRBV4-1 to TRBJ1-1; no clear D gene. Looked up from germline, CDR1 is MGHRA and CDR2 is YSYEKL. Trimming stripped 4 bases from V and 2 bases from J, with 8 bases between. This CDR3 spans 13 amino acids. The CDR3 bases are TGCGCCAGCAGCCGGGAAGGTAACACTGAAGCTTTCTTT. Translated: CASSREGNTEAFF.

The CDR3 region has the DNA TGTGCTAGTGGTTTGGTAAAAGATGGGCAGGGGCCATTCCAAGAGACCCAGTACTTC. Protein product: CASGLVKDGQGPFQETQYF. The chain joins TRBV12-5 to TRBJ2-5, with D tentatively TRBD1 (6 bases). Trimming took off 0 bases at V and 1 base at J, with 21 bases between the two ends. Germline V CDR1 and CDR2: LGHNT, FRNRAP. The CDR3 has 19 residues.

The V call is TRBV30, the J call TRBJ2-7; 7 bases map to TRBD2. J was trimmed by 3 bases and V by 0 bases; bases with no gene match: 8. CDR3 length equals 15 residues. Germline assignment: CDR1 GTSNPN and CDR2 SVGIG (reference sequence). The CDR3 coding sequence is TGTGCCTGGAGTGTCGGCGGGAGAAGTATCTACGAGCAGTACTTC. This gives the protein CAWSVGGRSIYEQYF.

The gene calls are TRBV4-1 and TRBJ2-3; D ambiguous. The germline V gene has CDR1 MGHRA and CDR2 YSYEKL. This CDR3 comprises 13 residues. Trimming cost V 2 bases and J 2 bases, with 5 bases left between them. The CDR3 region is CASSQQVTDTQYF. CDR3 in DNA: TGCGCCAGCAGCCAACAGGTCACAGATACGCAGTATTTT.

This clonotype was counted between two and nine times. The CDR3, as DNA: TGTGCCAGCACCAACCGTTTGAACACTGAAGCTTTCTTT. Its translation is CASTNRLNTEAFF. The chain links TRBV12-3 or TRBV12-4 to TRBJ1-1; D not certain. CDR3 length: 13 amino acids. V shed 7 bases and J shed 0 bases, with 9 bases lying between them.

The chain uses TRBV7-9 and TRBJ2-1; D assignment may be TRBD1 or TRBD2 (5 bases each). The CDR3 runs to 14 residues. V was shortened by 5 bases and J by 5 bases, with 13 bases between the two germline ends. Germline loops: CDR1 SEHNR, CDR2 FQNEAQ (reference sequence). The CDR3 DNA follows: TGTGCCAGCAGCCCAACACTAGGGGACAATGAGCAGTTCTTC. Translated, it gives CASSPTLGDNEQFF.

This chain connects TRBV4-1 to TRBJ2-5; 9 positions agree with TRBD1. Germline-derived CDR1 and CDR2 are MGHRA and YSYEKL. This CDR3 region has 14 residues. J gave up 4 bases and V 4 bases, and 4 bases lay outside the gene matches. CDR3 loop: CASSRLDRGETQYF. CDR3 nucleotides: TGCGCCAGCAGCCGACTGGACAGGGGAGAGACCCAGTACTTC.

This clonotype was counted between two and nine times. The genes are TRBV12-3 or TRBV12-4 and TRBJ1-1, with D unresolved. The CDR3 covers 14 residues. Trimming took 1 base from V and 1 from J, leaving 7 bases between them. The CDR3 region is CASSLVPPNTEAFF. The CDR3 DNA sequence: TGTGCCAGCAGTTTAGTGCCTCCGAACACTGAAGCTTTCTTT.